A single sample gave rise to the 20 T cell receptor beta chains below, sequenced in a study of blood T cells in healthy people across ages. Together with a sample-barcoded 5' primer, a J-beta primer mix was included in a second PCR lasting about 7 to 11 cycles. TCRdb redid the calling of the 5' RACE reads with MiXCR, one entry per CDR3 protein. The sample yields roughly 1,500,000 distinct CDR3 sequences, around 36% seen once. The sample consisted of blood. These receptors came from a woman in her 30s in good health.

Concerning this clonotype itself: Just one base apart from a much larger clone, this may be a read error. The chain recombines TRBV10-3 with TRBJ2-7; the D is unclear. CDR3 length: 12 residues. Per the germline V gene, CDR1 is ENHRY and CDR2 is SYGVKD. The CDR3 DNA reads TGTGCCATCAGCGTACTCTCCTACGGGCAGTACTTC. This encodes CAISVLSYGQYF.

This clonotype was found a few times. CDR3: CASSDQDKDQPQHF. In DNA, the CDR3 is TGCGCCAGCAGTGATCAGGATAAGGATCAGCCCCAGCATTTT. This chain connects TRBV10-2 to TRBJ1-5, with no clear D. The CDR3 is 14 residues long. CDR1 is WSHSY, CDR2 SAAADI, per germline. The germline V and J ends were trimmed by 3 bases and 5 bases, with 11 bases remaining between them.

V and J are TRBV30 and TRBJ2-3; maybe TRBD2 (5 bases). Germline V lookup: CDR1 GTSNPN, CDR2 SVGIG (reference sequence). Trimming took off 3 bases at V and 5 bases at J, with 6 bases between the two ends. The CDR3 sequence is 11 residues long. CDR3: CAWSGVDTQYF. Here the CDR3 DNA reads TGTGCCTGGAGCGGGGTAGATACGCAGTATTTT.

On this clonotype: An end of the junction differs from the germline gene, which may be a read error. The CDR3 region is CASRGVSYGQYF. The DNA for the CDR3 is TGTGCCAGCAGGGGCGTCTCCTACGGGCAGTACTTC. This chain links TRBV6-5 with TRBJ2-7; D is uncertain. This CDR3 has 12 amino acids. In germline, CDR1 is MNHEY, CDR2 SVGAGI.

This sequence joins TRBV20-1 and TRBJ2-1, with D hard to call. Trimming took 0 bases from V and 0 from J, leaving 3 bases between them. The length of the CDR3 is 13 residues. The germline gives CDR1 DFQATT, CDR2 SNEGSKA (reference sequence). The CDR3 DNA is TGCAGTGCTAGAGAGCGCTCCTACAATGAGCAGTTCTTC. Residues: CSARERSYNEQFF.

This clonotype has more than one count but fewer than ten. CDR3 loop: CASSRPGRAQETQYF. The CDR3 DNA sequence: TGTGCCAGCAGCCGGCCTGGGCGGGCCCAAGAGACCCAGTACTTC. This sequence joins TRBV14 and TRBJ2-5; D may be TRBD2 (5 bases). The V and J ends lost 4 bases and 1 base respectively, with 13 bases between them. The CDR3 covers 15 residues. The germline CDR1 and CDR2 sequences are SGHDN and FVKESK. Full variable domain (rest looked up from reference TRBV14 and TRBJ2-5): EAGVTQFPSHSVIEKGQTVTLRCDPISGHDNLYWYRRVMGKEIKFLLHFVKESKQDESGMPNNRFLAERTGGTYSTLKVQPAELEDSGVYFCASSRPGRAQETQYFGPGTRLLVL.

The rearrangement links TRBV12-3 or TRBV12-4 to TRBJ1-2; no firm D call. V was trimmed by 6 bases and J by 8 bases, leaving 19 bases between them. CDR3 length: 14 residues. This chain's CDR3 is CASRYPFGPAGYTF. The CDR3 nucleotides are TGTGCCAGCAGGTACCCCTTCGGCCCGGCGGGCTACACCTTC.

V usage is TRBV12-3 or TRBV12-4 and J usage is TRBJ1-6; a weak D match, TRBD1 (5 bases). The V and J ends lost 10 bases and 6 bases respectively, with 22 bases between them. The CDR3 runs to 16 residues. DNA for the CDR3: TGTGCCACCTCACTGGGGACTCCCGAGGGTAATTCACCCCTCCACTTT. This encodes CATSLGTPEGNSPLHF.

This clonotype appeared a few times. This sequence joins TRBV6-6 and TRBJ2-5; the D gene is possibly TRBD2 (6 bases). V dropped 5 bases and J dropped 3 bases, with 10 bases sitting between them. There are 13 residues in the CDR3. Looked up from germline, CDR1 is MNHNY and CDR2 is SVGAGI (reference sequence). CDR3 region: CASSRWGEETQYF. The DNA for the CDR3 is TGTGCCAGCAGTCGGTGGGGGGAAGAGACCCAGTACTTC.

This clonotype was found a few times. The chain uses TRBV10-3 and TRBJ2-7; D possibly corresponds to TRBD2 (7 bases). This CDR3 is 16 amino acids long. The V and J ends lost 4 bases and 3 bases respectively, with 19 bases between them. Germline CDR1 ENHRY, CDR2 SYGVKD. This CDR3 is CAISGGASGVYYEQYF. Here the CDR3 DNA reads TGTGCCATCAGTGGGGGGGCGAGCGGGGTTTACTACGAGCAGTACTTC.

V is TRBV7-9 and J is TRBJ2-1, with TRBD2 matching over 8 bases. CDR1 is SEHNR and CDR2 is FQNEAQ in the germline V gene (reference sequence). After removal of 7 bases from V and 0 bases from J, the junction contained 11 bases not matched to a gene. The CDR3 is 17 residues long. This CDR3 reads CASNEKLSGSSYNEQFF. CDR3 nucleotides: TGTGCCAGCAACGAAAAACTAAGCGGGAGCTCCTACAATGAGCAGTTCTTC.

The count of this clonotype is one. Being one base from a much bigger clone, this may be a read error. The genes are TRBV29-1 and TRBJ2-7; 7 bases line up with TRBD2. The CDR3 runs 14 residues. With V trimmed by 0 bases and J by 4 bases, 6 bases remained unmatched. The V gene's germline CDR1 is SQVTM and CDR2 ANQGSEA. The CDR3 here is CSVEDGTNDYEQYF. CDR3 in DNA: TGCAGCGTTGAAGACGGGACTAACGATTACGAGCAGTACTTC.

The chain couples TRBV7-9 to TRBJ2-7; no clear D gene. TRBJ2-5 explains the end of the DNA better; the J call may be wrong. Germline assignment: CDR1 SEHNR and CDR2 FQNEAQ (reference sequence). The CDR3 has 14 residues. The chain's CDR3 is CASSFVVGRETQYF. The CDR3 DNA is TGTGCCAGCAGCTTTGTCGTGGGAAGGGAGACCCAGTACTTC.

This clonotype showed up just a few times. The gene calls are TRBV12-3 or TRBV12-4 and TRBJ2-3, with TRBD2 identical over 7 bases. The trim removed 6 bases at V and 4 bases at J, leaving 4 bases unmatched. The CDR3 totals 13 residues. The CDR3 nucleotides read TGTGCCAGCAGCATCGGGGGGTCAGATACGCAGTATTTT. Translating gives CASSIGGSDTQYF.

This chain connects TRBV7-6 to TRBJ2-3; 9 bases match TRBD2. V dropped 5 bases and J dropped 3; count of bases not matched to a gene: 9. The CDR3 consists of 16 residues. Per germline, CDR1 SGHVS and CDR2 FNYEAQ. The CDR3: CASSSPSGAGTDTQYF. DNA for the CDR3: TGTGCCAGCAGCAGCCCTAGCGGGGCTGGAACAGATACGCAGTATTTT. Drawing the rest from reference TRBV7-6 and TRBJ2-3, the complete variable domain is GAGVSQSPRYKVTKRGQDVALRCDPISGHVSLYWYRQALGQGPEFLTYFNYEAQQDKSGLPNDRFSAERPEGSISTLTIQRTEQRDSAMYRCASSSPSGAGTDTQYFGPGTRLTVL.

As regards this clonotype: This may be a read error: a much more frequent sequence differs by one nucleotide. V and J are TRBV10-3 and TRBJ1-2; a possible D gene is TRBD1 (5 bases). Germline CDR1 reads ENHRY; CDR2 reads SYGVKD. CDR3 length: 16 residues. CDR3 DNA sequence: TGTGCCATCAGTGACCCAACCCGGGACGGTATCTATGGCTGCACCTTC. Translation: CAISDPTRDGIYGCTF.

As to this clonotype: At one end, the junction sequence differs from germline, possibly due to a read error. This chain links TRBV7-2 with TRBJ1-1, with a weak D call TRBD1 (6 bases). The CDR3 is 14 residues long. CDR1 is SGHTA and CDR2 is FQGNSA in the germline V gene. The CDR3 coding sequence is TGTCCCAGCAGCAGGACAGAAGCTTACACTGAAGCTTTCTTT. This sequence encodes CPSSRTEAYTEAFF.

This clonotype appeared a few times. The chain couples TRBV28 to TRBJ2-7; the D gene could be TRBD1 or TRBD2 (5 bases each). Trimming stripped 5 bases from V and 1 base from J, with 12 bases between. The CDR3 spans 14 residues. The V gene's germline CDR1 is MDHEN and CDR2 SYDVKM. The CDR3 region is CASSKGRSSYEQYF. The DNA of the CDR3 is TGTGCCAGCAGTAAGGGACGGTCGTCCTACGAGCAGTACTTC.

This clonotype was counted only a few times. This rearrangement joins TRBV5-1 to TRBJ2-7; D not resolved. V lost 1 base and J 3 bases, leaving 23 bases between the germline ends. The CDR3 covers 18 residues. Germline CDR1 and CDR2: SGHRS and YFSETQ. CDR3 sequence (DNA): TGCGCCAGCAGCTTGCGTCAGTCTAACACGGTCTTTGACTACGAGCAGTACTTC. It encodes CASSLRQSNTVFDYEQYF.

This clonotype was observed a single time. The chain joins TRBV3-1 to TRBJ1-1, with 8 bases that match TRBD1. The CDR3 extends over 12 amino acids. J was trimmed by 8 bases and V by 3 bases; bases with no gene match: 2. Germline assignment: CDR1 LGHDT and CDR2 YNNKEL (reference sequence). CDR3 sequence reads: CASSHRDREAFF. CDR3 nucleotide sequence: TGTGCCAGCAGCCACAGGGACAGGGAAGCTTTCTTT.